Listed below are T cell receptor beta chains from one sample, sequenced in a study of blood T cell repertoires in COVID-19. TCRdb's table, derived via immunoSEQ multiplex PCR, lists solely in-frame clones and lacks some. The sample contains roughly 300,000 clones, about 87% of which appear only once. Sequences were obtained from peripheral blood. These receptor sequences come from a woman aged 45 to 65 who had recovered from COVID-19. CDR3s include the opening cysteine and the closing phenylalanine or tryptophan. Each record gives: J gene, V gene, D gene, clone size, CDR3 DNA, CDR3 protein. A D gene is named only where the DNA matches it firmly. Only part of the rows carry a size: once, few, many, or a class if the clone is expanded.

TRBJ1-1 | TRBV14 | TRBD1 | - | TGTGCCAGCAGCCAAGTACAGGGGGCCAACACTGAAGCTTTCTTT | CASSQVQGANTEAFF
TRBJ2-7 | TRBV30 | TRBD1 | - | TGTGCCTGGAGTGCCCCGGGACAGGGGGCTAGTAGGCAGTACTTC | CAWSAPGQGASRQYF
TRBJ1-1 | TRBV29-1 | TRBD1 | - | TGCAGCGTCCGACAGGGGGACGTGACCACTGAAGCTTTCTTT | CSVRQGDVTTEAFF
TRBJ2-1 | TRBV4-3 | - | - | TGCGCCAGCAGCTTGGACCGGACAGATTACAATGAGCAGTTCTTC | CASSLDRTDYNEQFF
TRBJ1-5 | TRBV2 | TRBD1 | - | TGTGCCAGCAGTGGGGAACAGGGGGTCGATCAGCCCCAGCATTTT | CASSGEQGVDQPQHF
TRBJ2-5 | TRBV2 | - | - | TGTGCCAGCAGTGGAACAGGGTTACAGACCCAGTACTTC | CASSGTGLQTQYF
TRBJ1-2 | TRBV15 | - | - | TGTGCCACCAGCAGAGATCCGGGTGGCTATGGCTACACCTTC | CATSRDPGGYGYTF
TRBJ1-4 | TRBV5-6 | TRBD1 | once | TGTGCCAGCAGCCTGGGACAGTTGTTAAATGAAAAACTGTTTTTT | CASSLGQLLNEKLFF
TRBJ1-6 | TRBV27 | - | - | TGTGCCAGCAGTTTATCAACAGGGATCTATAATTCACCCCTCCACTTT | CASSLSTGIYNSPLHF
TRBJ1-2 | TRBV6-1 | - | - | TGTGCCAGCAGTGAGGGGGCAGGGACGAGCGGCTACACCTTC | CASSEGAGTSGYTF
TRBJ2-5 | TRBV15 | TRBD2 | - | TGTGCCACCAGCATAGCCGGGGGGACTCAAGAGACCCAGTACTTC | CATSIAGGTQETQYF
TRBJ2-3 | TRBV9 | TRBD2 | - | TGTGCCAGCAGCGCGGGACTAGCGGGGGTTAGCACAGATACGCAGTATTTT | CASSAGLAGVSTDTQYF
TRBJ2-7 | TRBV2 | - | - | TGTGCCCGGACAGAGGGGGAAAGGGGCAGCTCCTACGAGCAGTACTTC | CARTEGERGSSYEQYF
TRBJ1-2 | TRBV29-1 | TRBD1 | - | TGCAGCGTGGGTACAGGGGGGTTTAACTATGGCTACACCTTC | CSVGTGGFNYGYTF
TRBJ2-7 | TRBV2 | - | - | TGTGCCAGCAGTGATGACAACCAGTACGAGCAGTACTTC | CASSDDNQYEQYF
TRBJ2-3 | TRBV6-2/TRBV6-3 | TRBD2 | few | TGTGCCAGCAGTTACCGCCGTAGCGGGAGGGCGGGAGATACGCAGTATTTT | CASSYRRSGRAGDTQYF
TRBJ2-2 | TRBV6-5 | - | - | TGTGCCAGCGGGATTAGACAGGGAGGCACCGGGGAGCTGTTTTTT | CASGIRQGGTGELFF
TRBJ2-1 | TRBV7-2 | - | - | TGTGCCAGCAGCCCCCCCGGGGGTAGAGGTTATGAGCAGTTCTTC | CASSPPGGRGYEQFF
TRBJ2-3 | TRBV27 | TRBD2 | - | TGTGCCAGCAGTTTTTCTTCCCGGGGGGGCGCAACAGATACGCAGTATTTT | CASSFSSRGGATDTQYF
TRBJ1-4 | TRBV30 | - | few | TGTGCCTGGAGTCCCCGGGGGGAAAAACTGTTTTTT | CAWSPRGEKLFF
TRBJ2-5 | TRBV3-1/TRBV3-2 | - | - | TGTGCCAGCAGCCAAGGTGGGCTCGGGACCCAGTACTTC | CASSQGGLGTQYF
TRBJ2-7 | TRBV7-8 | TRBD2 | - | TGTGCCAGCAGCTCCTCTTATTCGCCAGCGGGGTTCCACGAGCAGTACTTC | CASSSSYSPAGFHEQYF
TRBJ1-5 | TRBV5-4 | - | - | TGTGCCAGCAGCTCGGGGTCCCAAGAGCCCCAGCATTTT | CASSSGSQEPQHF
TRBJ2-4 | TRBV9 | - | once | TGTGCCAGCAGCGAGGGACTAGCCAAAAACATTCAGTACTTC | CASSEGLAKNIQYF
TRBJ1-5 | TRBV7-9 | - | - | TGTGCCAGCAGCCACAGGACCAGTGGGCCCCAGCATTTT | CASSHRTSGPQHF
TRBJ1-6 | TRBV7-2 | TRBD1 | few | TGTGCCAGCAGCTTAGTGGGGGGACAGGGGAATTCACCCCTCCACTTT | CASSLVGGQGNSPLHF
TRBJ2-5 | TRBV5-6 | TRBD2 | - | TGTGCCAGCAGCTTTCCCGGGAGGGCCTGGGAGACCCAGTACTTC | CASSFPGRAWETQYF
TRBJ1-5 | TRBV28 | - | - | TGTGCCAGCAGCTCCAACAGGGTTGAAAGCAATCAGCCCCAGCATTTT | CASSSNRVESNQPQHF
TRBJ2-1 | TRBV9 | - | - | TGTGCCAGCGCTAGCGCATACAATGAGCAGTTCTTC | CASASAYNEQFF